Below are 5 T cell receptor beta chains sequenced from a single sample in a study of blood T cell repertoires in COVID-19. Using immunoSEQ multiplex PCR, the repertoire was profiled, and TCRdb retains in-frame clones only, with some absent. This table holds 150,000 to 200,000 clones, less than 85% found once. What was sequenced was PBMCs or T cells enriched from blood (not recorded which). The receptors were gathered from a woman in her 50s who had recovered from COVID-19.

This chain uses TRBV29-1 with TRBJ2-3; 13 nucleotides agree with TRBD2. V dropped 7 bases and J dropped 7; count of bases not matched to a gene: 8. From germline, CDR1 is SQVTM and CDR2 ANQGSEA. CDR3 length: 14 residues. Here the CDR3 DNA reads TGCAGCGCCAGGACTAGCGGGGGTAGGAATACGCAGTATTTT. This encodes CSARTSGGRNTQYF.

This clone rates as medium-sized. The CDR3 coding sequence is TGTGCCAGCAGTTACTTAGGGGGCAGTGGAGAGCAGTACGTC. This codes for CASSYLGGSGEQYV. The chain employs TRBV6-6 and TRBJ2-7, with 7 bases that match TRBD1. Germline V lookup: CDR1 MNHNY, CDR2 SVGAGI (reference sequence). V lost 1 base and J lost 7; bases outside the gene matches: 7. The CDR3 runs 14 residues.

The J gene is TRBJ1-1, the V gene TRBV29-1, with D possibly being TRBD1 (5 bases). Germline V gene data show CDR1 as SQVTM and CDR2 as ANQGSEA. The V gene lost 2 bases and the J gene lost 4 bases, with 11 bases spanning the gap. The CDR3 totals 13 residues. CDR3 DNA sequence: TGCAGCGTTGAACGGCAGGGTGCCACTGAAGCTTTCTTT. It translates to CSVERQGATEAFF.

V gene TRBV28 combines with J gene TRBJ1-1; D possibly corresponds to TRBD1 (5 bases). The CDR3 covers 14 residues. The V and J ends lost 6 bases and 0 bases respectively, with 11 bases between them. The V gene's germline CDR1 is MDHEN and CDR2 SYDVKM. The DNA for the CDR3 is TGTGCCAGCAGACGAACAGGAATGAACACTGAAGCTTTCTTT. Residues: CASRRTGMNTEAFF. The variable domain in full, with the rest retrieved from reference TRBV28 and TRBJ1-1, is DVKVTQSSRYLVKRTGEKVFLECVQDMDHENMFWYRQDPGLGLRLIYFSYDVKMKEKGDIPEGYSVSREKKERFSLILESASTNQTSMYLCASRRTGMNTEAFFGQGTRLTVV.

Only a few counts were recorded for this clone. The chain links TRBV19 to TRBJ1-1; TRBD1 matches 9 bases. The CDR3 is 16 amino acids. CDR1 and CDR2 (germline): LNHDA, SQIVND (reference sequence). J gave up 3 bases and V 5 bases, and 10 bases lay outside the gene matches. CDR3 nucleotides: TGTGCCAGTAGTTCCCGGGACAGGGTACCCTACACTGAAGCTTTCTTT. It translates to CASSSRDRVPYTEAFF.